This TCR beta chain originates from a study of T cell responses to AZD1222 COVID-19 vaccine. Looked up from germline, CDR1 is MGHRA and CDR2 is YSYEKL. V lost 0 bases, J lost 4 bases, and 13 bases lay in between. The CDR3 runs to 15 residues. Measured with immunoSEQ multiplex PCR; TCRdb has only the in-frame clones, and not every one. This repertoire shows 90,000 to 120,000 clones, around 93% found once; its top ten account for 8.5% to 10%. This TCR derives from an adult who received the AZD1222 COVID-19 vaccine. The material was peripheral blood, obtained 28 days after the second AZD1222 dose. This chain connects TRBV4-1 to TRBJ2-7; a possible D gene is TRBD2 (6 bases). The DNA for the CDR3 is TGCGCCAGCAGCCAAGAACCCCTAGCGCCTTACGAGCAGTACTTC. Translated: CASSQEPLAPYEQYF.